This T cell receptor (beta chain) is from a study of control samples from healthy donors and cancer patients. V was trimmed by 4 bases and J by 5 bases, leaving 11 bases between them. The CDR3 length is 13 residues. CDR1 and CDR2 (germline): SGDLS, YYNGEE. The data were produced by immunoSEQ multiplex PCR, yet TCRdb's version contains in-frame clones alone and is incomplete. The sample carries about 98,000 clones, 70% to 80% recorded once. The V gene is TRBV9, the J gene TRBJ2-3; D unclear. This receptor was identified in a woman aged 30 to 39 in good health. Material: blood. CDR3 sequence: CASSRLDRDTQYF. The CDR3 nucleotides are TGTGCCAGCAGCCGACTGGACCGAGATACGCAGTATTTT.